The entry that follows covers one TCR beta chain sequence. Its antigen is unknown. The data were obtained in a study of somatic mutations in cytotoxic T cells in rheumatoid arthritis. Whole-study results and caveats: Statistically, CD8+ T-cell clonality was not significantly distinct between individuals with rheumatoid arthritis and age-matched healthy controls.

The repertoire was sequenced with immunoSEQ multiplex PCR; TCRdb's copy has only in-frame clones and lacks some. In the table there are about 25,000 clones, roughly four fifths of which are singletons. The sequence was obtained from a woman between 18 and 29 years old in good health. The sequencing input was CD8+ T cells sorted from blood.

The CDR3 is CASSFAPSRISGNTIYF. Written as DNA, the CDR3 is TGTGCCAGCAGTTTCGCCCCCTCACGGATCTCTGGAAACACCATATATTTT. V is TRBV28 and J is TRBJ1-3, with no clear D. The CDR3 extends over 17 amino acids. CDR1 and CDR2 from the germline V gene are MDHEN and SYDVKM. Trimming removed 3 bases at V and 0 bases at J, with 15 bases between.